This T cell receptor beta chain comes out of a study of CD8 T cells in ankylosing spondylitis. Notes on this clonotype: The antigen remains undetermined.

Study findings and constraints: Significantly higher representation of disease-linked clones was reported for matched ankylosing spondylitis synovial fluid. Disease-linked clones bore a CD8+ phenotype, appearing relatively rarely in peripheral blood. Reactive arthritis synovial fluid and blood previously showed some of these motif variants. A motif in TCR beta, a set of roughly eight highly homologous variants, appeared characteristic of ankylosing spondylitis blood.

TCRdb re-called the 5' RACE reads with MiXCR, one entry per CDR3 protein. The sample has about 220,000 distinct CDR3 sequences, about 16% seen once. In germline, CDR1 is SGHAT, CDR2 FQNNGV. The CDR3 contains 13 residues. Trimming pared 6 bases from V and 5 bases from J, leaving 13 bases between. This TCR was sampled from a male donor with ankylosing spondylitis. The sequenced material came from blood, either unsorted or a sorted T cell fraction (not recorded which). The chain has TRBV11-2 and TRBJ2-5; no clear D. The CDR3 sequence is CASSPRLGETQYF. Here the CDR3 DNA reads TGTGCCAGCAGTCCACGCCTGGGGGAGACCCAGTACTTC.